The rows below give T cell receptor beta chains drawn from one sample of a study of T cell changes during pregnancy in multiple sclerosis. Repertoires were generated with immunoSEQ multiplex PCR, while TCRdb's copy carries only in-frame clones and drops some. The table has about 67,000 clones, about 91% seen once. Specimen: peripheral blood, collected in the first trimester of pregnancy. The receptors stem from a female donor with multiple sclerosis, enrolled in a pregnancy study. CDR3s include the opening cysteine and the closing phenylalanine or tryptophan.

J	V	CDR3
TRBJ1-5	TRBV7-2	CASSSVLGGNQPQHF
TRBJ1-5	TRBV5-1	CASSLGANQPQHF
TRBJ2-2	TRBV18	CASSERAGELFF
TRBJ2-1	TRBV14	CASSRDSGGARNEQFF
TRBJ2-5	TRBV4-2	CASSQDGTSGSRWETQYF
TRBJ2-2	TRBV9	CASNGQGLSRGELFF
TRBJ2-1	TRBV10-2	CASRTTSGRAVEQFF
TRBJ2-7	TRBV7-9	CASSPDISYEQYF
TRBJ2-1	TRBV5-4	CASSLGGVGLANEQFF
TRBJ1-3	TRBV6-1	CASSEFGGGNTIYF
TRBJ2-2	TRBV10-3	CAIEGTGGTGELFF
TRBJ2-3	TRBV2	CASSEEGGPDTQYF
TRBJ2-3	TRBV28	CASSDRSGATDTQYF
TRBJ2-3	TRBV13	CASSLGLGGAPHTDTQYF
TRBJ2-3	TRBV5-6	CASSLVTSTDTQYF
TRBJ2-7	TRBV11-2	CASSLLRDTYEQYF